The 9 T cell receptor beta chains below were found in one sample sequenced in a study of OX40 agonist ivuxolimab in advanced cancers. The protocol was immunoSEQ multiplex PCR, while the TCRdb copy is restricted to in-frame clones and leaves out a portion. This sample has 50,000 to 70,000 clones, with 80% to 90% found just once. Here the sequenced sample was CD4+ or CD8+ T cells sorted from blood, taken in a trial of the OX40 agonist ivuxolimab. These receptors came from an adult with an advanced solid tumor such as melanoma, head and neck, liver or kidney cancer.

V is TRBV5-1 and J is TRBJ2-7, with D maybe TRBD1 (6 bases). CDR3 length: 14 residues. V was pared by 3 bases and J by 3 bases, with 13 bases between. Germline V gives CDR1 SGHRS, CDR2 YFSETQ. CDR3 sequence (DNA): TGCGCCAGCAGCTGGACACAGGGTAGCTACGAGCAGTACTTC. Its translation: CASSWTQGSYEQYF.

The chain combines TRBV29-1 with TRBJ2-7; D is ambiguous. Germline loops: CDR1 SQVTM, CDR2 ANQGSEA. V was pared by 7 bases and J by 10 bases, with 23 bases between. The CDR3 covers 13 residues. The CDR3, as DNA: TGCAGCGCGCCGTCCCTGGACGGACCGGAACAGTACTTC. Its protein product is CSAPSLDGPEQYF.

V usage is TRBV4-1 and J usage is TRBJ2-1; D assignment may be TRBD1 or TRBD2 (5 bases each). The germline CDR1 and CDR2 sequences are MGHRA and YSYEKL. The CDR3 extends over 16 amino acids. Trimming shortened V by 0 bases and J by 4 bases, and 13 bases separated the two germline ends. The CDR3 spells CASSQDRTGQYNEQFF. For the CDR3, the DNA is TGCGCCAGCAGCCAAGATCGGACGGGGCAGTACAATGAGCAGTTCTTC.

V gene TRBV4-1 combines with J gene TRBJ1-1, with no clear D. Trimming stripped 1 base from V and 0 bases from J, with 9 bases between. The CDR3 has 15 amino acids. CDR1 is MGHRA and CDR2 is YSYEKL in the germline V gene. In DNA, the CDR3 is TGCGCCAGCAGCCAAGGTGACGGGATGAACACTGAAGCTTTCTTT. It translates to CASSQGDGMNTEAFF.

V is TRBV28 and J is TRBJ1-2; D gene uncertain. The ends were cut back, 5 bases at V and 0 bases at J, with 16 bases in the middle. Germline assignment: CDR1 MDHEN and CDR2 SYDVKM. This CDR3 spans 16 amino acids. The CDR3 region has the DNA TGTGCCAGCAGTCCTGCTAATGAGGAATCTAACTATGGCTACACCTTC. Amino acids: CASSPANEESNYGYTF.

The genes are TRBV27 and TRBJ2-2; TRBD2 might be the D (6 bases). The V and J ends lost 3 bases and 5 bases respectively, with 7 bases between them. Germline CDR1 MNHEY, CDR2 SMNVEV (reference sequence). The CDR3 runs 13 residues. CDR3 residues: CASSLGGTGELFF. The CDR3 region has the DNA TGTGCCAGCAGTTTGGGAGGTACCGGGGAGCTGTTTTTT.

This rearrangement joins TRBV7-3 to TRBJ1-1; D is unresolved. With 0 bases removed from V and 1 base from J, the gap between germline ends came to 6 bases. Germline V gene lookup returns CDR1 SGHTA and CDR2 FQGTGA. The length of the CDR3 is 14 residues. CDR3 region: CASSLTGRNTEAFF. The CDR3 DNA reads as TGTGCCAGCAGCTTAACTGGCAGGAACACTGAAGCTTTCTTT.

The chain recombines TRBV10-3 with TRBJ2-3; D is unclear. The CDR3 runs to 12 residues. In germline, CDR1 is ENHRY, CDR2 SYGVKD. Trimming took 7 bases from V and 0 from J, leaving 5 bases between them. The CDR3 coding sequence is TGTGCCATCAAGACAAGCACAGATACGCAGTATTTT. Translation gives CAIKTSTDTQYF.

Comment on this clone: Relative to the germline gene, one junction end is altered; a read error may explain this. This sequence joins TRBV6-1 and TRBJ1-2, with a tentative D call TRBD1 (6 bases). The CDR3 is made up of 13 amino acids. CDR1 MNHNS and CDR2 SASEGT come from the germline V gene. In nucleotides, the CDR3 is TGTGCCAGCAGGGAAGGGGGGGGCATGGGCTACACCTTC. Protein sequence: CASREGGGMGYTF.